The present T cell receptor (beta chain) was sequenced within a study of CD8+CD57+ T cells in acquired aplastic anemia. Study-wide results and caveats: Around 30 was the count of CD8+ CDR3 sequences that patients shared with controls.

V was clipped by 3 bases and J by 7 bases; unmatched bases: 13. CDR1 and CDR2 from the germline V gene are KGHDR and SFDVKD. The CDR3 is made up of 17 amino acids. The use of genomic DNA as template underpinned the TCR beta VDJ and CDR3 profiling. MiXCR, run by TCRdb on the reads, gives a single entry per CDR3 protein. The data show under 500,000 distinct CDR3 sequences, around a third seen once. In patients chosen for sequencing, flow cytometry had shown CD8+CD57+ cell expansion. Therapy had not been given to patients before blood sampling. As regards this clonotype: Its antigen is not identified.

The receptor's source is a human donor with aplastic anemia. This chain joins TRBV24-1 and TRBJ1-5, with 8 nucleotides matching TRBD1. Sequences were obtained from sorted CD4+, CD8+, or CD8+CD57+ T cells (not recorded which) from PBMCs. The CDR3 region is CATSDRTGLGGHQPQHF. The DNA for the CDR3 is TGTGCCACCAGTGATCGGACAGGGTTGGGAGGACACCAGCCCCAGCATTTT.